One T cell receptor (beta chain) is described in this entry. This entry comes from a study of T-cell reconstitution after alpha-beta-depleted transplantation in children. The authors prepared the TCRbeta library with unique molecular identifiers. TCRdb recomputed calls from the PCR reads with MiXCR, one row per CDR3 protein. This table has fewer than 550,000 distinct CDR3 sequences, about an eighth appearing once. CDR1 is SQVTM and CDR2 is ANQGSEA in the germline V gene. Trimming shortened V by 6 bases and J by 0 bases, and 12 bases separated the two germline ends. The CDR3 has 14 residues. The sequence was obtained from a female patient aged 2 to 10 who had a stem cell transplant for aplastic anemia, so the T cells may come from the graft donor. The genes are TRBV29-1 and TRBJ1-3; D is unresolved. The sequences come from PBMCs, mostly from graft donor cells, collected 180 days after TCRalphabeta/CD19-depleted stem cell transplant. The CDR3 DNA reads as TGCAGCGTCCAAAAAGGGTTCTCTGGAAACACCATATATTTT. Protein product: CSVQKGFSGNTIYF.